Reported below is one T cell receptor (beta chain). Its antigen is not known. Sequencing used immunoSEQ multiplex PCR; TCRdb keeps in-frame clones, though not all of them. In the table there are about 81,000 clones, roughly 84% of which are singletons. The entry originates in a study of T cell responses to AZD1222 COVID-19 vaccine. Study-wide results and caveats: No day 14 peak samples; only post-peak repertoires were characterized. Only a handful of people who got AZD1222 tested seropositive at baseline.

Sequenced here: peripheral blood, sampled 28 days after the second AZD1222 dose. The source is an adult who received the AZD1222 COVID-19 vaccine.

CDR3 loop: CASTPSGNTIYF. CDR3 DNA sequence: TGTGCCAGCACCCCCTCTGGAAACACCATATATTTT. The chain couples TRBV12-3 or TRBV12-4 to TRBJ1-3; D not resolved. CDR3 size: 12 residues. Trimming pared 7 bases from V and 0 bases from J, leaving 4 bases between.